Given below is one T cell receptor beta chain in context. As yet, its antigen is unknown. One end of the junction varies from germline; a read error may be responsible. The record originates from a study of regulatory T cells in long-lasting Graves disease. Arm-PCR of CDR3 regions with iRepertoire HTBI primers generated TCR beta libraries. TCRdb reprocessed the multiplex PCR reads with MiXCR, giving one entry per CDR3 protein. This repertoire shows 300,000 to 500,000 distinct CDR3 sequences, roughly 20% found once; its top ten account for less than 25%. CDR3 length equals 13 residues. Germline V CDR1 and CDR2: SGHTA, FQGNSA. Findings of the study overall: A limited number of samples was an acknowledged limitation.

The time point denotes: persistent/refractory GD, antithyroid drugs over 5 years with positive TRAb. Extracted RNA from PBMCs served as the source of the TCR library. Nine milliliters of peripheral blood were taken and placed in EDTA tubes. The sequence was collected from a female donor with Graves disease. The J gene is TRBJ2-7, the V gene TRBV7-2; 7 positions match TRBD2. The input for sequencing was peripheral blood mononuclear cells (PBMCs), taken when the disease was refractory, from a patient treated with antithyroid drugs. The CDR3 protein is CASSFERGYKQYF. CDR3 in DNA: TGTGCCAGCAGCTTTGAGCGGGGCTACAAGCAGTACTTC.